The present TCR beta chain was sequenced within a study of graft-versus-host responses after intestinal transplantation. Study as a whole: Each of the recipients got a multivisceral, liver-intestinal, or isolated intestinal transplant. Each recipient received anti-thymocyte globulin induction, then tacrolimus and steroids for roughly 3 years.

On this clone: Its antigen remains unknown.

Here immunoSEQ multiplex PCR was the method, and the copy in TCRdb shows in-frame clones only, minus some. The data show about 99,000 clones, 87% seen once. Per the germline V gene, CDR1 is DFQATT and CDR2 is SNEGSKA (reference sequence). The CDR3 consists of 11 residues. The germline V and J ends were trimmed by 1 base and 12 bases, with 12 bases remaining between them. The sequencing used unstimulated CD4+ T cells sorted from spleen or lymph node cells, collected before intestinal transplant. This clonotype was sampled from a human donor who received an intestinal transplant. The gene calls are TRBV20-1 and TRBJ1-2, with D perhaps matching TRBD1 (5 bases). The CDR3 sequence: CSARVIQAHTF. The DNA of the CDR3 is TGCAGTGCTAGAGTGATACAGGCCCACACCTTC.